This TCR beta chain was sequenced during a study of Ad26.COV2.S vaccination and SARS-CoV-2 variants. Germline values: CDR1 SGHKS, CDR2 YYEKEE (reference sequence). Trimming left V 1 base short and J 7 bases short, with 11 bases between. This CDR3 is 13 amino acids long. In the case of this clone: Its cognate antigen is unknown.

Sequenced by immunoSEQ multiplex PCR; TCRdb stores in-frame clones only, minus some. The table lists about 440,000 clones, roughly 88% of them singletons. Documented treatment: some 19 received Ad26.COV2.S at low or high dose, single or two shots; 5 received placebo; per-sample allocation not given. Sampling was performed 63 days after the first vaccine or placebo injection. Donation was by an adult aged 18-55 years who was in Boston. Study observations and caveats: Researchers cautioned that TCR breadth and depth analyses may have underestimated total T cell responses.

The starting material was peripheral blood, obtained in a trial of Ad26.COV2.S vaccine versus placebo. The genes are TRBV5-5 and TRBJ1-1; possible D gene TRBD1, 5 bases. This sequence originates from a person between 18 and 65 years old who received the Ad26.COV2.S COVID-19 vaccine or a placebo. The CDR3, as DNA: TGTGCCAGCAGCTTGCAGGGTGCCGGTGAAGCTTTCTTT. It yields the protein CASSLQGAGEAFF. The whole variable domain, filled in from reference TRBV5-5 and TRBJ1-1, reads DAGVTQSPTHLIKTRGQQVTLRCSPISGHKSVSWYQQVLGQGPQFIFQYYEKEERGRGNFPDRFSARQFPNYSSELNVNALLLGDSALYLCASSLQGAGEAFFGQGTRLTVV.